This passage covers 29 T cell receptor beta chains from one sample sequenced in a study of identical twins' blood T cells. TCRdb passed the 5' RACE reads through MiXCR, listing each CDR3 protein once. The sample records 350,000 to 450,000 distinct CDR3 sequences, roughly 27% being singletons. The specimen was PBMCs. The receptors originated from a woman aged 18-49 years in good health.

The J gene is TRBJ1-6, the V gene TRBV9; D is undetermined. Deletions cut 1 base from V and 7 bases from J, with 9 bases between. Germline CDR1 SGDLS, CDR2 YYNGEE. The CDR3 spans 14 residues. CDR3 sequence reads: CASSVNSENSPLHF. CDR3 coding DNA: TGTGCCAGCAGCGTAAATTCAGAGAATTCACCCCTCCACTTT.

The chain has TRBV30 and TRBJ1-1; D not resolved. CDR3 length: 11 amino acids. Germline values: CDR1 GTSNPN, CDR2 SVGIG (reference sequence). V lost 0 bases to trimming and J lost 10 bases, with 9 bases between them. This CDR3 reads CAWSVTPLAFF. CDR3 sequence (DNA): TGTGCCTGGAGTGTAACCCCTTTAGCTTTCTTT.

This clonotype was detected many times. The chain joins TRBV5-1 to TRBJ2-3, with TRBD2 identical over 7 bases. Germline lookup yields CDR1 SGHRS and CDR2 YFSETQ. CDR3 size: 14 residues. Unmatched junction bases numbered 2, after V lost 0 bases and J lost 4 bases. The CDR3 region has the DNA TGCGCCAGCAGCTTGGTGGGAGGGTCAGATACGCAGTATTTT. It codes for CASSLVGGSDTQYF.

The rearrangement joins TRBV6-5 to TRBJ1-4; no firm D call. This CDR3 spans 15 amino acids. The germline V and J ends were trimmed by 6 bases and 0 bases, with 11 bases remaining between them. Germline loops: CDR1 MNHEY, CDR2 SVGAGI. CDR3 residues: CASRGYGSTNEKLFF. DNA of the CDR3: TGTGCCAGCAGGGGATATGGTTCAACTAATGAAAAACTGTTTTTT.

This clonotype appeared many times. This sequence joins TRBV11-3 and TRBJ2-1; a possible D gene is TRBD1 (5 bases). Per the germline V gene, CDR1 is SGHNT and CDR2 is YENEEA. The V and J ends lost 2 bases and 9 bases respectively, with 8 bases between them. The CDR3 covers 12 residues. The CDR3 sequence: CASSLRGLEQFF. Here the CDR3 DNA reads TGTGCCAGCAGCTTAAGGGGTCTTGAGCAGTTCTTC.

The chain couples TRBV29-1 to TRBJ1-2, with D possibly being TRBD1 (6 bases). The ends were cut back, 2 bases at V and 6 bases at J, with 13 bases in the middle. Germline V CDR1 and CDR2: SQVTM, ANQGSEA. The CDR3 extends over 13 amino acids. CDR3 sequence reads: CSVERTPGDGYTF. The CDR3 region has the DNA TGCAGCGTTGAACGAACGCCAGGGGATGGCTACACCTTC.

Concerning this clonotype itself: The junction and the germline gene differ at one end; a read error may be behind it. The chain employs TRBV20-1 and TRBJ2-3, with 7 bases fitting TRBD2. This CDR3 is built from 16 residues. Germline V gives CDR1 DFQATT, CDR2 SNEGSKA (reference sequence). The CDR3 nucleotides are TGCGGTGCTAGAGTAGGAGCGGGATGGCTCACAGATACGCAGTATTTT. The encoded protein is CGARVGAGWLTDTQYF.

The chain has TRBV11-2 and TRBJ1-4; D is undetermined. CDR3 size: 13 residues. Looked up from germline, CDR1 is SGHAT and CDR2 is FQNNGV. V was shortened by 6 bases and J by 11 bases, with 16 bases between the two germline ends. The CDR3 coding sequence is TGTGCCAGCAGATTAACCACCAGATCGAAACTGTTTTTT. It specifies CASRLTTRSKLFF.

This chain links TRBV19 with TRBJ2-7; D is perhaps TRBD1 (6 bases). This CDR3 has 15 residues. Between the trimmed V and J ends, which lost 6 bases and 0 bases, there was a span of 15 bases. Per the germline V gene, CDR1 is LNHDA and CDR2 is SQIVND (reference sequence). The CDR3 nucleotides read TGTGCCAGTAGCACGTACAGGGAAAGCTCCTACGAGCAGTACTTC. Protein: CASSTYRESSYEQYF.

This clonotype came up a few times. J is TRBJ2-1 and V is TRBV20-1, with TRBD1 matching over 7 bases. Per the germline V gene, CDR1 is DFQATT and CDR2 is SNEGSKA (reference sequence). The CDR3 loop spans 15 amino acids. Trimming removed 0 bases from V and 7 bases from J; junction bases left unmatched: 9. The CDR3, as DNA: TGCAGTGCTAGAGATGAGGGGGCGCAATCGAATGAGCAGTTCTTC. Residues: CSARDEGAQSNEQFF.

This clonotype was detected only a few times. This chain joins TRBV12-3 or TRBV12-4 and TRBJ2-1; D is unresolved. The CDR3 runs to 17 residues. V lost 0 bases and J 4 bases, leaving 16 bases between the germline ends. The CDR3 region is CASSLAFGSPVYNEQFF. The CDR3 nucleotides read TGTGCCAGCAGTTTAGCATTCGGTAGCCCGGTTTACAATGAGCAGTTCTTC.

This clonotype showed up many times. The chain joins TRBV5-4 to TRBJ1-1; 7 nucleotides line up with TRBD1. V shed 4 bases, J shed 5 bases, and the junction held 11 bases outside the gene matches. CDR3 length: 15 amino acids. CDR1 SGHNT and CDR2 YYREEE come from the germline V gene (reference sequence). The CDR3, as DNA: TGTGCCAGCAGCCAAAGACAGGGCCTCGATACTGAAGCTTTCTTT. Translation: CASSQRQGLDTEAFF.

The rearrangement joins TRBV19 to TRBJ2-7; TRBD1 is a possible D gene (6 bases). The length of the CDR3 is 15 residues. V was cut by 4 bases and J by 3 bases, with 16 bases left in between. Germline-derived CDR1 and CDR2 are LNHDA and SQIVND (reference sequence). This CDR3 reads CASSRTVESGYEQYF. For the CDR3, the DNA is TGTGCCAGTAGTAGGACAGTAGAGTCGGGCTACGAGCAGTACTTC.

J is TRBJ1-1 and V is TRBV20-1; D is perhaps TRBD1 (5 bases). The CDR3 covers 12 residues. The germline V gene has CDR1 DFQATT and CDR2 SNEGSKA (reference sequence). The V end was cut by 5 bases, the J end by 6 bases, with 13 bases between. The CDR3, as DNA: TGCAGTGCTTGGGACCGTCTCGCTGAAGCTTTCTTT. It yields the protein CSAWDRLAEAFF.

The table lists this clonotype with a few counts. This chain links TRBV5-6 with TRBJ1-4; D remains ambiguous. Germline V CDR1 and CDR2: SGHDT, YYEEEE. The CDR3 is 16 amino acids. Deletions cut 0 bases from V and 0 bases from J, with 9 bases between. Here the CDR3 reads CASSLVGAATNEKLFF. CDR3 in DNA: TGTGCCAGCAGCTTGGTTGGAGCTGCAACTAATGAAAAACTGTTTTTT.

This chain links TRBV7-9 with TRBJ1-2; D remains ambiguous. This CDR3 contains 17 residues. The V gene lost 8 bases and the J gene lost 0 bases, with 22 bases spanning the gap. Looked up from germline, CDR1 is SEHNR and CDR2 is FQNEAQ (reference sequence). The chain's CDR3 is CASGLWPSRDPNYGYTF. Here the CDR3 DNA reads TGTGCCAGCGGACTCTGGCCCAGTCGCGACCCTAACTATGGCTACACCTTC.

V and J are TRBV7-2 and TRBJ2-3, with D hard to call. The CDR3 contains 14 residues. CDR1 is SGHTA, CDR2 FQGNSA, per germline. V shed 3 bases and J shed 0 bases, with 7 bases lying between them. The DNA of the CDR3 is TGTGCCAGCAGCTTTGAGTGGAGCACAGATACGCAGTATTTT. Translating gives CASSFEWSTDTQYF.

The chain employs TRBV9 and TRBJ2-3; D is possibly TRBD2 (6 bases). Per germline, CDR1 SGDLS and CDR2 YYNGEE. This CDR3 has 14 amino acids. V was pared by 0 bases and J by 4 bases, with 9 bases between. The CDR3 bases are TGTGCCAGCAGCGTAGCGGGGGAGTCAGATACGCAGTATTTT. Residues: CASSVAGESDTQYF.

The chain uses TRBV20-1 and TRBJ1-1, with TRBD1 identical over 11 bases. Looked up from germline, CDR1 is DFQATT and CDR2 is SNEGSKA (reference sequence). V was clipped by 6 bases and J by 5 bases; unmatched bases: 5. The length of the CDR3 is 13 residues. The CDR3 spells CSAWDRGRTEAFF. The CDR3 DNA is TGCAGTGCCTGGGACAGGGGGAGGACTGAAGCTTTCTTT.

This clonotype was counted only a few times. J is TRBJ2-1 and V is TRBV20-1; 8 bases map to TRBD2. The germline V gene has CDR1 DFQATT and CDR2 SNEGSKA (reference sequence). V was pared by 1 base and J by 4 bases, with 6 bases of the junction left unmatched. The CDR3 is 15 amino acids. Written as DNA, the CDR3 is TGCAGTGCTAGAGCCTCGGGACTAGTATACAATGAGCAGTTCTTC. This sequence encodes CSARASGLVYNEQFF.

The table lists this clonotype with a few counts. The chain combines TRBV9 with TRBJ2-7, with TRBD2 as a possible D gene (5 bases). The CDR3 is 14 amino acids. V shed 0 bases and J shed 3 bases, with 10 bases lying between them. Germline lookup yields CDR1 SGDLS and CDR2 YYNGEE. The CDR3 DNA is TGTGCCAGCAGCGTAGAACCGGGGTTCTACGAGCAGTACTTC. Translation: CASSVEPGFYEQYF.

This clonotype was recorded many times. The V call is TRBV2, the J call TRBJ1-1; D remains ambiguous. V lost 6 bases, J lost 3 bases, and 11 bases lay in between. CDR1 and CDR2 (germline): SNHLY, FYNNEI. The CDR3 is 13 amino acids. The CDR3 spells CASSSTGYTEAFF. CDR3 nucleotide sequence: TGTGCCAGCAGCTCCACCGGGTACACTGAAGCTTTCTTT. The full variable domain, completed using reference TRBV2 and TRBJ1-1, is EPEVTQTPSHQVTQMGQEVILRCVPISNHLYFYWYRQILGQKVEFLVSFYNNEISEKSEIFDDQFSVERPDGSNFTLKIRSTKLEDSAMYFCASSSTGYTEAFFGQGTRLTVV.

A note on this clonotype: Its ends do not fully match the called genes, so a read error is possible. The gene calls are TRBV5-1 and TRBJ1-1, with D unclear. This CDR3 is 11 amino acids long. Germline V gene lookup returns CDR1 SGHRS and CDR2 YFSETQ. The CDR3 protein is CASSLGQRALF. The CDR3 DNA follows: TGCGCCAGCAGCTTGGGGCAACGGGCTCTCTTT.

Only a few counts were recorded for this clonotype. In DNA, the CDR3 is TGCGCCAGCAGCTCGTTTAGCAGATACAATGAGCAGTTCTTC. This translates into CASSSFSRYNEQFF. The chain uses TRBV4-3 and TRBJ2-1; D gene uncertain. The length of the CDR3 is 14 residues. The V gene lost 5 bases and the J gene lost 4 bases, with 12 bases spanning the gap. Germline CDR1 LGHNA, CDR2 YSLEER.

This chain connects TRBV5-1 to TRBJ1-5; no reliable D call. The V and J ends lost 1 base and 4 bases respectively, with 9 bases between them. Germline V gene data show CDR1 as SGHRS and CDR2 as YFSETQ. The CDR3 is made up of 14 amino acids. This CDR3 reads CASSLSPGNQPQHF. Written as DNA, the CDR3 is TGCGCCAGCAGCTTGTCCCCGGGTAATCAGCCCCAGCATTTT.

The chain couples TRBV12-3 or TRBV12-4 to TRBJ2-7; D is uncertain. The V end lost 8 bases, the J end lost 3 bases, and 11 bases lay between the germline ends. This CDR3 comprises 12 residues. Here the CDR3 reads CASASDNYEQYF. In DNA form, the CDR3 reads TGTGCCAGCGCATCTGATAACTACGAGCAGTACTTC.

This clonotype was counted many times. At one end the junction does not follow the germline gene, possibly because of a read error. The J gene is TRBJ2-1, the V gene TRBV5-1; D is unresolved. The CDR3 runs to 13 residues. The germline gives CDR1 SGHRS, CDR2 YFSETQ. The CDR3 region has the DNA TGTGCCAGCAGCTTAGATAGGTACAATGAGCAGTTCTTC. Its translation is CASSLDRYNEQFF.

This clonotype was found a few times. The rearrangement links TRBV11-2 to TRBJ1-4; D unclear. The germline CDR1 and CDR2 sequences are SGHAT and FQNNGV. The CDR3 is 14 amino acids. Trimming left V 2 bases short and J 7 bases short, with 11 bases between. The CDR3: CASSLSTGSEKLFF. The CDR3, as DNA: TGTGCCAGCAGCTTATCCACGGGAAGTGAAAAACTGTTTTTT.

In DNA form, the CDR3 reads TGTGCCAGCAGTTACGCCGGCCCGCGGACAGATACGCAGTATTTT. This encodes CASSYAGPRTDTQYF. V and J are TRBV6-5 and TRBJ2-3; D not resolved. Germline V CDR1 and CDR2: MNHEY, SVGAGI. The CDR3 sequence is 15 residues long. Trimming cost V 2 bases and J 3 bases, with 12 bases left between them.